The 17 T cell receptor beta chains listed next were all sequenced from one sample in a study of T cells expressing NK-cell markers. TCRdb reprocessed the 5' RACE reads and keeps a single row for each CDR3 protein, giving no DNA. The sample table includes some 440,000 distinct CDR3 sequences. Sequenced material: blood T cells: a sorted CD56 or NKG2C T cell subset, CD4+ or CD8+ T cells, or bulk PBMC T cells (not recorded which). These receptors were taken from a woman aged 45-60 years in good health.

The gene calls are TRBV5-1 and TRBJ2-1; TCRdb's D gene call, TRBD2, goes unchecked for lack of DNA. CDR3 length: 18 residues. CDR1 and CDR2 from the germline V gene are SGHRS and YFSETQ. The CDR3 loop is CASSAPTGTSKGYNEQFF. Looking up the rest from reference TRBV5-1 and TRBJ2-1 gives the full variable domain: KAGVTQTPRYLIKTRGQQVTLSCSPISGHRSVSWYQQTPGQGLQFLFEYFSETQRNKGNFPGRFSGRQFSNSRSEMNVSTLELGDSALYLCASSAPTGTSKGYNEQFFGPGTRLTVL.

The chain carries TRBV5-1 and TRBJ1-1. The CDR3 has 13 amino acids. Germline CDR1 and CDR2: SGHRS and YFSETQ. The CDR3 here is CASSLDREFQTFF.

The chain combines TRBV30 with TRBJ1-1. This CDR3 has 11 residues. CDR1 is GTSNPN and CDR2 is SVGIG in the germline V gene (reference sequence). The chain's CDR3 is CASGMNTEAFF.

The genes are TRBV5-1 and TRBJ2-3; no DNA is available, so the TRBD2 call from TCRdb remains unchecked. The CDR3 totals 16 residues. In germline, CDR1 is SGHRS, CDR2 YFSETQ. This CDR3 reads CASSPGLQLSTDTQYF. Together with reference TRBV5-1 and TRBJ2-3, the CDR3 gives the full variable domain: KAGVTQTPRYLIKTRGQQVTLSCSPISGHRSVSWYQQTPGQGLQFLFEYFSETQRNKGNFPGRFSGRQFSNSRSEMNVSTLELGDSALYLCASSPGLQLSTDTQYFGPGTRLTVL.

The V and J genes are TRBV6-1 and TRBJ2-3; checking the TCRdb D call of TRBD1 is not possible without DNA. Germline assignment: CDR1 MNHNS and CDR2 SASEGT. The CDR3 covers 14 residues. This chain's CDR3 is CASSHRDRYDTQYF.

The chain joins TRBV5-1 to TRBJ1-1. The CDR3 is made up of 15 amino acids. Germline CDR1 reads SGHRS; CDR2 reads YFSETQ. CDR3 sequence: CASSPGLTRNTEAFF.

CDR3 protein: CAWGRQTSSGANVLTF. The V call is TRBV30, the J call TRBJ2-6; TCRdb's D gene call, TRBD1, goes unchecked for lack of DNA. CDR3 length equals 16 residues. The germline V gene encodes CDR1 GTSNPN and CDR2 SVGIG (reference sequence). Combining the CDR3 with reference TRBV30 and TRBJ2-6 gives the whole variable domain SQTIHQWPATLVQPVGSPLSLECTVEGTSNPNLYWYRQAAGRGLQLLFYSVGIGQISSEVPQNLSASRPQDRQFILSSKKLLLSDSGFYLCAWGRQTSSGANVLTFGAGSRLTVL.

This sequence joins TRBV7-2 and TRBJ1-5. Germline V CDR1 and CDR2: SGHTA, FQGNSA. The CDR3 has 14 amino acids. CDR3 region: CASSSRVSNQPQHF.

CDR3 amino acids: CSVAYGSQTQYF. The chain uses TRBV29-1 and TRBJ2-5. This CDR3 region has 12 residues. The germline V gene encodes CDR1 SQVTM and CDR2 ANQGSEA.

The V and J genes are TRBV4-1 and TRBJ2-7; TCRdb's D gene call, TRBD2, goes unchecked for lack of DNA. The length of the CDR3 is 15 residues. The germline CDR1 and CDR2 sequences are MGHRA and YSYEKL. The CDR3 spells CASSQPGLASYEQYF.

The chain is built from TRBV6-1 and TRBJ1-5. CDR3 size: 13 residues. Germline values: CDR1 MNHNS, CDR2 SASEGT. The CDR3 loop is CASTKVMNQPQHF.

The CDR3 spells CSAPTSGIYNEQFF. The chain links TRBV20-1 to TRBJ2-1; absent DNA, TCRdb's TRBD2 call cannot be checked. From germline, CDR1 is DFQATT and CDR2 SNEGSKA (reference sequence). This CDR3 contains 14 residues.

The chain links TRBV20-1 to TRBJ2-1; TCRdb's assignment of TRBD2 cannot be checked, as there is no DNA. The CDR3 contains 18 residues. Germline V lookup: CDR1 DFQATT, CDR2 SNEGSKA (reference sequence). The CDR3 loop reads CSAPKAVAAGSSYNEQFF.

V and J are TRBV6-1 and TRBJ1-2; TCRdb calls TRBD1, which cannot be checked without DNA. The CDR3 has 12 amino acids. Germline V CDR1 and CDR2: MNHNS, SASEGT. The CDR3 protein is CASSEQGASYTF.

The CDR3 here is CASSNSGGGTQYF. The chain couples TRBV12-3 or TRBV12-4 to TRBJ2-5. CDR3 length: 13 amino acids.

This chain connects TRBV2 to TRBJ2-2; TCRdb proposes TRBD1, but this gene call is untestable without DNA. The CDR3 is made up of 14 amino acids. Germline CDR1 SNHLY, CDR2 FYNNEI. CDR3 protein: CASIRAWNTGELFF.

This sequence joins TRBV6-1 and TRBJ2-4; TCRdb returns TRBD1, unconfirmable since there is no DNA. This CDR3 has 13 amino acids. CDR1 is MNHNS, CDR2 SASEGT, per germline. CDR3 sequence: CASSALAPVIQYF.